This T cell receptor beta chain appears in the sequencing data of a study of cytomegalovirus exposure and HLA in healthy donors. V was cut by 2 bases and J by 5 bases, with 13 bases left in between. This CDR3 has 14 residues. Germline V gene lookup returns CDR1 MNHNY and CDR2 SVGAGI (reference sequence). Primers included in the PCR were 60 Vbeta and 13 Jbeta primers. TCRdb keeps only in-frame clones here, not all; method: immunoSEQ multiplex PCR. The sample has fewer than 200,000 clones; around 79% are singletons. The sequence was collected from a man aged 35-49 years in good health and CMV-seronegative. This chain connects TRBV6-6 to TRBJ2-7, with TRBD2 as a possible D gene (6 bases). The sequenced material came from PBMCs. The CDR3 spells CASSYADYYDEQYF. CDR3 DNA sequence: TGTGCCAGCAGTTACGCGGACTATTACGACGAGCAGTACTTC.